A selection of T cell receptor beta chains follows, all from one sample in a study of T cell responses to AZD1222 COVID-19 vaccine. Measured with immunoSEQ multiplex PCR; TCRdb has only the in-frame clones, and not every one. The sample has approximately 180,000 clones; about 90% are singletons. Material: peripheral blood, obtained on day 0 of AZD1222 vaccination. These receptors originate from an adult in good health. CDR3s include the opening cysteine and the closing phenylalanine or tryptophan. Fields, in order: CDR3 protein, CDR3 DNA, V gene, J gene, clone size, D gene. The D gene is left open where the match is weak. A row's size may be missing; if present it is once, few, many or a size class.

CDR3aa: CAIRRTSGGITDTQYF
CDR3nt: TGTGCCATCAGAAGAACTAGCGGGGGGATCACAGATACGCAGTATTTT
v_gene: TRBV10-3
j_gene: TRBJ2-3
abundance: -
d_gene: TRBD2

CDR3aa: CASSPTGTGHHRGNTIYF
CDR3nt: TGTGCCAGCAGCCCGACCGGGACAGGGCACCACCGCGGAAACACCATATATTTT
v_gene: TRBV9
j_gene: TRBJ1-3
abundance: -
d_gene: TRBD1

CDR3aa: CASKAHYRDGGNTEAFF
CDR3nt: TGTGCCAGTAAGGCCCATTACAGGGACGGGGGAAACACTGAAGCTTTCTTT
v_gene: TRBV19
j_gene: TRBJ1-1
abundance: -
d_gene: -

CDR3aa: CASSYPDRVTEAFF
CDR3nt: TGTGCCAGCAGTTACCCGGACAGGGTCACTGAAGCTTTCTTT
v_gene: TRBV6-5
j_gene: TRBJ1-1
abundance: -
d_gene: TRBD1

CDR3aa: CASSRSFGGFAGNTIYF
CDR3nt: TGTGCCAGCAGCCGCTCTTTCGGGGGCTTCGCAGGAAACACCATATATTTT
v_gene: TRBV5-4
j_gene: TRBJ1-3
abundance: -
d_gene: -

CDR3aa: CAIRRGQINTGELFF
CDR3nt: TGTGCCATCAGGAGGGGACAGATTAACACCGGGGAGCTGTTTTTT
v_gene: TRBV10-3
j_gene: TRBJ2-2
abundance: -
d_gene: TRBD1

CDR3aa: CASSLGQGRWSEAFF
CDR3nt: TGTGCCAGCAGCTTGGGACAGGGGCGGTGGTCTGAAGCTTTCTTT
v_gene: TRBV11-2
j_gene: TRBJ1-1
abundance: -
d_gene: TRBD1

CDR3aa: CASKTGGGYTF
CDR3nt: TGTGCCAGCAAAACGGGAGGTGGCTACACCTTC
v_gene: TRBV9
j_gene: TRBJ1-2
abundance: once
d_gene: -

CDR3aa: CASGEVNEKLFF
CDR3nt: TGTGCCAGCGGGGAGGTTAATGAAAAACTGTTTTTT
v_gene: TRBV2
j_gene: TRBJ1-4
abundance: -
d_gene: -

CDR3aa: CASSGGSRSPEGEQYF
CDR3nt: TGTGCCAGCAGTGGGGGAAGTAGGAGTCCTGAGGGCGAGCAGTACTTC
v_gene: TRBV6-1
j_gene: TRBJ2-7
abundance: once
d_gene: -

CDR3aa: CASSEEGLYEQFF
CDR3nt: TGTGCCAGCAGTGAAGAGGGGCTGTATGAGCAGTTCTTC
v_gene: TRBV2
j_gene: TRBJ2-1
abundance: once
d_gene: -

CDR3aa: CASSYSGQPNQPQHF
CDR3nt: TGTGCCAGCAGTTACTCGGGGCAGCCCAATCAGCCCCAGCATTTT
v_gene: TRBV6-2/TRBV6-3
j_gene: TRBJ1-5
abundance: -
d_gene: -

CDR3aa: CASFGGSDTEAFF
CDR3nt: TGTGCCAGTTTCGGGGGTTCCGACACTGAAGCTTTCTTT
v_gene: TRBV18
j_gene: TRBJ1-1
abundance: -
d_gene: -

CDR3aa: CASSSGLTPREQFF
CDR3nt: TGTGCCAGCAGCTCCGGACTCACCCCTAGGGAGCAGTTCTTC
v_gene: TRBV7-2
j_gene: TRBJ2-1
abundance: -
d_gene: -

CDR3aa: CASSLARGQGISPLHF
CDR3nt: TGCGCCAGCAGCTTGGCCCGCGGACAGGGCATATCACCCCTCCACTTT
v_gene: TRBV5-1
j_gene: TRBJ1-6
abundance: once
d_gene: TRBD1

CDR3aa: CASRPTSGGSETQYF
CDR3nt: TGTGCCAGCAGGCCCACTAGCGGGGGATCAGAGACCCAGTACTTC
v_gene: TRBV2
j_gene: TRBJ2-5
abundance: -
d_gene: TRBD2

CDR3aa: CASRGPRGELPQHF
CDR3nt: TGTGCCAGTAGGGGACCAAGGGGCGAGCTGCCCCAGCATTTT
v_gene: TRBV19
j_gene: TRBJ1-5
abundance: -
d_gene: -

CDR3aa: CSVDWDRSSYTF
CDR3nt: TGCAGCGTTGATTGGGACCGGAGTAGCTACACCTTC
v_gene: TRBV29-1
j_gene: TRBJ1-2
abundance: -
d_gene: -

CDR3aa: CASSWSYEQYF
CDR3nt: TGTGCCAGCAGCTGGAGTTACGAGCAGTACTTC
v_gene: TRBV5-5
j_gene: TRBJ2-7
abundance: -
d_gene: -

CDR3aa: CASSLALGAGGVGGYTF
CDR3nt: TGTGCCAGCAGCTTAGCGCTTGGGGCAGGAGGAGTTGGTGGCTACACCTTC
v_gene: TRBV7-9
j_gene: TRBJ1-2
abundance: -
d_gene: -

CDR3aa: CASRGGQGYGYTF
CDR3nt: TGTGCCAGCAGGGGCGGACAGGGATATGGCTACACCTTC
v_gene: TRBV2
j_gene: TRBJ1-2
abundance: -
d_gene: TRBD1

CDR3aa: CASFTDGGRNTIYF
CDR3nt: TGTGCCAGCTTTACGGACGGCGGCAGAAACACCATATATTTT
v_gene: TRBV28
j_gene: TRBJ1-3
abundance: once
d_gene: -

CDR3aa: CASSDSVMVQPQHF
CDR3nt: TGCGCCAGCAGTGACAGCGTCATGGTTCAGCCCCAGCATTTT
v_gene: TRBV10-2
j_gene: TRBJ1-5
abundance: -
d_gene: -

CDR3aa: CASSFVQGRGYTF
CDR3nt: TGTGCCAGCAGCTTCGTACAGGGCCGGGGCTACACCTTC
v_gene: TRBV27
j_gene: TRBJ1-2
abundance: -
d_gene: -

CDR3aa: CATSRDRGQETQYF
CDR3nt: TGTGCCACCAGCAGAGACAGGGGACAAGAGACCCAGTACTTC
v_gene: TRBV15
j_gene: TRBJ2-5
abundance: few
d_gene: -

CDR3aa: CAWSVRGGWTYEQYF
CDR3nt: TGTGCCTGGAGTGTAAGGGGGGGTTGGACCTACGAGCAGTACTTC
v_gene: TRBV30
j_gene: TRBJ2-7
abundance: -
d_gene: -

CDR3aa: CASSPLGAGGSYEQYF
CDR3nt: TGTGCCAGCAGCCCGCTCGGCGCGGGGGGCTCGTACGAGCAGTACTTC
v_gene: TRBV3-1/TRBV3-2
j_gene: TRBJ2-7
abundance: -
d_gene: TRBD2

CDR3aa: CASRGPRGAKGNTEAFF
CDR3nt: TGTGCCAGTAGGGGGCCCCGGGGGGCGAAGGGGAACACTGAAGCTTTCTTT
v_gene: TRBV19
j_gene: TRBJ1-1
abundance: -
d_gene: -

CDR3aa: CASSQGGSLLYGYTF
CDR3nt: TGTGCCAGCAGCCAAGGGGGCAGTCTCCTCTATGGCTACACCTTC
v_gene: TRBV3-1/TRBV3-2
j_gene: TRBJ1-2
abundance: -
d_gene: -

CDR3aa: CASSLWTPGRTGEESPLHF
CDR3nt: TGTGCCAGCAGTTTATGGACCCCCGGAAGAACGGGAGAAGAGTCACCCCTCCACTTT
v_gene: TRBV28
j_gene: TRBJ1-6
abundance: -
d_gene: -

CDR3aa: CASSLSAGEENYEQYF
CDR3nt: TGTGCCAGCAGTTTATCGGCCGGGGAGGAGAACTACGAGCAGTACTTC
v_gene: TRBV27
j_gene: TRBJ2-7
abundance: -
d_gene: -

CDR3aa: CAWTRDSRNTIYF
CDR3nt: TGTGCCTGGACGAGGGACAGCAGAAACACCATATATTTT
v_gene: TRBV30
j_gene: TRBJ1-3
abundance: -
d_gene: TRBD1

CDR3aa: CASSSTAYEQYF
CDR3nt: TGTGCCAGCAGCTCGACGGCCTACGAGCAGTACTTC
v_gene: TRBV7-9
j_gene: TRBJ2-7
abundance: -
d_gene: -

CDR3aa: CASRSRTSGNTGELFF
CDR3nt: TGTGCCAGCAGATCCCGGACTAGCGGAAACACCGGGGAGCTGTTTTTT
v_gene: TRBV6-6
j_gene: TRBJ2-2
abundance: -
d_gene: TRBD2

CDR3aa: CASSGTGGTGELFF
CDR3nt: TGCGCCAGCAGTGGTACAGGGGGAACCGGGGAGCTGTTTTTT
v_gene: TRBV10-2
j_gene: TRBJ2-2
abundance: once
d_gene: TRBD1

CDR3aa: CASSAQGAGSGNTIYF
CDR3nt: TGTGCCAGCAGCGCACAGGGGGCCGGCTCTGGAAACACCATATATTTT
v_gene: TRBV9
j_gene: TRBJ1-3
abundance: -
d_gene: TRBD1

CDR3aa: CASSRSRTGGGSPLHF
CDR3nt: TGTGCCAGCAGCCGTTCTCGGACAGGAGGGGGTTCACCCCTCCACTTT
v_gene: TRBV12-1
j_gene: TRBJ1-6
abundance: -
d_gene: -

CDR3aa: CASSQDAEQFF
CDR3nt: TGTGCCAGCAGCCAAGACGCTGAGCAGTTCTTC
v_gene: TRBV3-1/TRBV3-2
j_gene: TRBJ2-1
abundance: -
d_gene: -

CDR3aa: CASSAGDRATNEKLFF
CDR3nt: TGTGCCAGCAGCGCGGGGGACAGGGCAACTAATGAAAAACTGTTTTTT
v_gene: TRBV9
j_gene: TRBJ1-4
abundance: -
d_gene: TRBD1

CDR3aa: CASSFAGPSYEQYF
CDR3nt: TGTGCCAGCAGCTTCGCCGGGCCCTCCTACGAGCAGTACTTC
v_gene: TRBV11-2
j_gene: TRBJ2-7
abundance: -
d_gene: -

CDR3aa: CAWRLHSRNTIYF
CDR3nt: TGTGCCTGGAGGCTGCATTCGAGAAACACCATATATTTT
v_gene: TRBV30
j_gene: TRBJ1-3
abundance: -
d_gene: -

CDR3aa: CASSFILGQGRNQETQYF
CDR3nt: TGTGCCAGCAGTTTCATACTGGGACAGGGGAGGAACCAAGAGACCCAGTACTTC
v_gene: TRBV28
j_gene: TRBJ2-5
abundance: once
d_gene: TRBD1

CDR3aa: CASSRGSNTEAFF
CDR3nt: TGTGCCAGCAGTCGGGGATCGAACACTGAAGCTTTCTTT
v_gene: TRBV12-3/TRBV12-4
j_gene: TRBJ1-1
abundance: -
d_gene: -

CDR3aa: CASSLNRLGSYEQYF
CDR3nt: TGCGCCAGCAGCCTCAACAGGTTGGGCTCCTACGAGCAGTACTTC
v_gene: TRBV4-3
j_gene: TRBJ2-7
abundance: -
d_gene: -

CDR3aa: CASSLGTGYSYEQYF
CDR3nt: TGCGCCAGCAGCTTGGGGACGGGTTACTCCTACGAGCAGTACTTC
v_gene: TRBV5-1
j_gene: TRBJ2-7
abundance: -
d_gene: -

CDR3aa: CASSSTTRGAGQPQHF
CDR3nt: TGTGCCAGCAGTTCGACGACGAGGGGGGCGGGTCAGCCCCAGCATTTT
v_gene: TRBV28
j_gene: TRBJ1-5
abundance: -
d_gene: -

CDR3aa: CASSLAGGPYEQYF
CDR3nt: TGTGCCAGCAGTCTAGCGGGGGGGCCATACGAGCAGTACTTC
v_gene: TRBV6-5
j_gene: TRBJ2-7
abundance: -
d_gene: TRBD2